A single TCR beta chain is shown here with its context. Its target is unknown. This CDR3 contains 12 residues. Every CD8+ T cell subset underwent triplicate sorting at under 350,000 cells apiece. Naive CD8+ T cells had a CD45RO-CCR7+CD27+CD95- phenotype. This entry is derived from a study of CXCR3-negative and CXCR3-positive naive CD8 T cells. TRB cDNA was prepared as libraries by UMI-labeled 5' RACE. TCRdb reprocessed the 5' RACE reads and keeps a single row for each CDR3 protein, giving no DNA. In all, the sample yields around 130,000 distinct CDR3 sequences. Study findings and constraints: CXCR3 levels fell partly with cryopreservation; most assays relied on fresh PBMCs. More hydrophobic TRB CDR3s occurred in CXCR3-positive than in CXCR3-negative naive cells.

What was sequenced was naive CXCR3+ CD8+ T cells from blood. Sample subset: CD45RO-CCR7+CD27+CD95- naive CD8+ T cells expressing CXCR3 (TNR3+). This receptor was identified in a human donor in good health. Some clones in this sample may be carry-over from other donors' samples. This rearrangement joins TRBV12-3 or TRBV12-4 to TRBJ2-3. The CDR3 sequence: CAQDLGTDTQYF.